A single T cell receptor delta chain is shown here with its context. This clone is termed large (0.1 to 1%). Its antigen has not been determined. No much larger clone is present one base from it, and per-base qualities are unavailable. The same treatment, using spiramycin and/or pyrimethamine plus sulfadiazine plus folinic acid, was given to mothers of both infected and uninfected infants. Every infant, whether infected or uninfected, was delivered at term, after more than 37 weeks of gestation. About 0.95 mL of blood was turned into PBMCs through Lymphoprep gradient centrifugation, and the PBMCs were then cryopreserved in liquid nitrogen and sent to Belgium. After thawing, the PBMCs were labeled with Zombie NIR viability dye and stained with antibodies against CD3, TCR gammadelta, Vgamma9 and Vdelta2. A FACSAria III was used to sort CD3+ TCRgammadelta+ T cells, reaching a mean purity of approximately 98%. For each sample, RNA was extracted from about 11,000 sorted gammadelta T cells with the RNeasy Micro Kit. Each infant was born to a mother who had been enrolled with a primary T. gondii infection during pregnancy. The infants' peripheral blood was drawn at an outpatient microbiology and virology center located in Pavia, Italy.

From the germline V gene, CDR1 is TSWWSYY and CDR2 is QGS. Germline trimming amounts to 4 bases on V and 7 bases on J, with 20 as the count of junction bases outside the gene matches. From its cysteine to its phenylalanine, the CDR3 spans 18 amino acids. Just CDR3 DNA is preserved here, 54 bases in frame from base 1. This entry belongs to a study of Vγ9Vδ2 T cells in congenital toxoplasmosis (dated by TCRdb to about 2021). Regarding the complete study: Congenital toxoplasmosis was diagnosed using IgG, IgM and IgA serology, Western blot and an in-house interferon-gamma release assay. In this study, researchers looked at the gamma and delta chain CDR3 repertoires of sorted blood gammadelta T cells, comparing infants congenitally infected with T. gondii against uninfected infants. Sequencing of the repertoires was done on samples from infants at two time points: 2 months after birth and 1 year of age. TCR sequencing was performed on five or six infected and under 12 uninfected infants at 2 months and on 3 infected and 4 uninfected infants at 1 year. General findings and caveats noted by the study authors: A public TRGV9 clonotype was highly prevalent in both infected and uninfected infants. In 2-month-old infants, germline-encoded fetal-type TRDV2 CDR3 sequences seemed to be more common in infected than in uninfected infants, which suggests a footprint of in utero expansion. Two months was the earliest age with enough suitable sample material for TCR repertoire analysis, so newborn repertoires were not sequenced. At 2 months, TRGV9 and TRDV2 CDR3s of infected infants appeared to carry fewer N additions than uninfected infants, especially TRDV2-TRDJ1 sequences. At 1 year of age, repertoire differences between infected and uninfected infants were less clear than at 2 months.

Template-switch reverse transcription with SuperScript II was used to generate cDNA, with TRGC- and TRDC-specific primers combined in a single tube. The TRGC primer was designed so that it would bind both of the constant genes TRGC1 and TRGC2. Amplification of TRG and TRD was done with the KAPA Real-Time Library Amplification Kit, and AMPure XP beads were used for purification between steps. Index PCR with the Nextera XT Index Kit was used to attach Illumina sequencing adapters. Sequencing of TRG and TRD amplicons was performed on an Illumina MiSeq with the V2 300 kit, and 150 bp paired-end reads were generated. The authors' analysis ran thus. Before any further analysis, FastQC version 0.11.8 was used to check read quality. Reads were aligned against the TRG or TRD reference genes from GenBank, and CDR3 sequences were constructed using MiXCR version 3.0.3. MiXCR defaults were kept, except that TRDD gene segments were assembled using 3 rather than 5 consecutive nucleotides. N additions, CDR3 length, J segment length and clonotype sharing between samples were all calculated using VDJtools version 1.2.1. CDR3 sequences that were out of frame or contained stop codons were left out of the analysis. The overlap of infant repertoires with previously published Vgamma9Vdelta2 repertoires from fetal, cord blood and adult blood was compared. Clones were re-identified by TCRdb from the public reads with CATT, and rows with the same DNA were merged. TCRdb assigned the V and J calls; the authors' analysis was not used. A total of around 620 delta-chain clones appear in this sample, roughly 8% of them only once. 14% of the sample is in the top ten clones.

The TCR was taken from a child under 10 years old born to a mother with Toxoplasma gondii infection during pregnancy, either congenitally infected or uninfected (not recorded which). This sequence uses TRDV1 and TRDJ1; 8 nucleotides in the junction match TRDD3. Material: gamma-delta T cells from blood. The CDR3 in this case is CALGVAFPEDWGEIKLIF. The sequenced DNA: TGTGCTCTTGGGGTTGCCTTCCCCGAGGACTGGGGGGAGATTAAACTCATCTTT.